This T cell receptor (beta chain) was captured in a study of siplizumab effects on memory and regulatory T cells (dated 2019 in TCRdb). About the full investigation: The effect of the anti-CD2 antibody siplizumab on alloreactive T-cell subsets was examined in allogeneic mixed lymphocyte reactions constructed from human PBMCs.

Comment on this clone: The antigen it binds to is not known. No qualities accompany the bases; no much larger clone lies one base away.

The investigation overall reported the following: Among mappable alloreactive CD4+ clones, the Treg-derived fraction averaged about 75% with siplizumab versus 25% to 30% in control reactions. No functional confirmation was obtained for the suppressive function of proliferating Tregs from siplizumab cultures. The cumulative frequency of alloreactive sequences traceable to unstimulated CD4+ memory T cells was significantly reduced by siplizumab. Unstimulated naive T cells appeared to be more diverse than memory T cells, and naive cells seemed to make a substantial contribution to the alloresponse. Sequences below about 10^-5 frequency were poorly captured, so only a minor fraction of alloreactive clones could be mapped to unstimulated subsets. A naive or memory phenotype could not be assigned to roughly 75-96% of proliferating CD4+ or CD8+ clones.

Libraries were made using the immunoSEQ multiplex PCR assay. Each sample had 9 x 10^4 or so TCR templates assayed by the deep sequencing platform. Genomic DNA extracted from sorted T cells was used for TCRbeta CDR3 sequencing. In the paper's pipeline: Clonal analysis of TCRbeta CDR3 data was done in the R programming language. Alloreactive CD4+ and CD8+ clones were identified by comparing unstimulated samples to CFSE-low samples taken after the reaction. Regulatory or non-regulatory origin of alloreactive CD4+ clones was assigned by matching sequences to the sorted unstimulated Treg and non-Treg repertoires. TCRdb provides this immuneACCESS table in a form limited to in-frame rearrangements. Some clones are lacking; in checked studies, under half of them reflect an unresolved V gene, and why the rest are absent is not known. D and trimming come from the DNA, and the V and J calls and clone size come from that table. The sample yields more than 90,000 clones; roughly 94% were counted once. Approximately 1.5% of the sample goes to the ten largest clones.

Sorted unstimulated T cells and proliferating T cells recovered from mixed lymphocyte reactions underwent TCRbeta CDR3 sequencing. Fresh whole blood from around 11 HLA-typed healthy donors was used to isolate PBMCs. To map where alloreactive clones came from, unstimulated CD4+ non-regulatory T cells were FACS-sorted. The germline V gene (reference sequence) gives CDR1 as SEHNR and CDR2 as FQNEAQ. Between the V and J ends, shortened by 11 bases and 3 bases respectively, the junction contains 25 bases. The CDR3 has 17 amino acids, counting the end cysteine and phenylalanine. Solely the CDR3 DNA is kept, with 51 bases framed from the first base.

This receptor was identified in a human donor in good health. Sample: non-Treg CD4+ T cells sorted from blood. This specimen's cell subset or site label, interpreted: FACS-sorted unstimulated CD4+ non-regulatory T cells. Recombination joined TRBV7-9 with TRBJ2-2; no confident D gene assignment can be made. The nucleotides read TGTGCCTTGAAGTCTAGTTTTAGAGAAGGTTACACCGGGGAGCTGTTTTTT. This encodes CALKSSFREGYTGELFF.